Listed below are T cell receptor beta chains from one sample, sequenced in a study of spatial heterogeneity in lung cancer. TCRdb analysed the 5' RACE reads with MiXCR anew, one entry per CDR3 protein. The sample includes about 95,000 distinct CDR3 sequences, approximately 8.6% of them seen just once. The source material was PBMCs, sampled at surgery. All receptors come from a male donor with early-stage non-small cell lung cancer. The CDR3 runs from the conserved cysteine through the conserved F or W. D genes are given only for firm matches. Size is stated for part of the rows, as once, few or many counts, or as a class when the clone is expanded.

>TRBV5-1|many|TRBJ2-5|14|.
TGCGCCAGCAGCTTGACCATAGGGACAGAGACCCAGTACTTC
CASSLTIGTETQYF
>TRBV10-3|many|TRBJ2-1|13|.
TGTGCCACCGCCGTAGTCCCGGAAAATGAGCAGTTCTTC
CATAVVPENEQFF
>TRBV20-1|many|TRBJ2-5|12|.
TGCAGTGCTAAATCCGACCTTCAAACCCAGTACTTC
CSAKSDLQTQYF
>TRBV12-5|few|TRBJ2-3|15|.
TGTGCTAGTGGTTTGGTAACGGGGGCTGGAGATACGCAGTATTTT
CASGLVTGAGDTQYF
>TRBV29-1|few|TRBJ2-1|11|.
TGCAGCGTTGATCACAACAATGAGCAGTTCTTC
CSVDHNNEQFF
>TRBV14|many|TRBJ2-2|14|.
TGTGCCAGCAACTCGGGAGCGAACACCGGGGAGCTGTTTTTT
CASNSGANTGELFF
>TRBV10-3|many|TRBJ1-1|12|.
TGTGCCATCAGTGAGAGCAGGGGTGAAGCTTTCTTT
CAISESRGEAFF
>TRBV27|.|TRBJ2-3|14|TRBD2
TGTGCCACCAGGACTAGCGGGAGGGGCTATACGCAGTATTTT
CATRTSGRGYTQYF
>TRBV20-1|.|TRBJ1-2|13|.
TGCAGTGCCAGAATACAGGGCAACTATGGCTACACCTTC
CSARIQGNYGYTF
>TRBV5-1|many|TRBJ1-1|14|TRBD1
TGCGCCAGCAGCTTGGACAGGGGAGAGACTGAAGCTTTCTTT
CASSLDRGETEAFF
>TRBV20-1|few|TRBJ2-7|13|.
TGCAGTGCTAGAGACGGAGGGACGCACGAGCAGTACTTC
CSARDGGTHEQYF
>TRBV6-6|.|TRBJ1-1|13|.
TGTGCCAGCAGCCCAGGGGTGAACACTGAAGCTTTCTTT
CASSPGVNTEAFF